The 19 T cell receptor beta chains listed next were all sequenced from one sample in a study of blood T cell repertoires in COVID-19. This table comes from immunoSEQ multiplex PCR, and its TCRdb copy is limited to in-frame clones, with some not included. This table holds a few hundred thousand clones, approximately 88% found once. The sequencing sample was made of peripheral blood. The receptors derive from a woman aged 50 to 65 with COVID-19, enrolled during active disease.

This chain uses TRBV7-2 with TRBJ2-1, with 8 bases aligning to TRBD2. The ends lost 4 bases at V and 3 bases at J; junction bases unmatched: 5. The CDR3 covers 15 residues. Germline CDR1 reads SGHTA; CDR2 reads FQGNSA. The DNA of the CDR3 is TGTGCCAGCAGCTCGCGGGGGGACCTCTACAATGAGCAGTTCTTC. It translates to CASSSRGDLYNEQFF.

The gene calls are TRBV21-1 and TRBJ1-2; the listed D gene, TRBD1, was not tested against the DNA. TRBV21-1 is a pseudogene. The CDR3 totals 14 residues. The CDR3 region has the DNA TGTGCCAGCAGGCCGGGACAGGGGAGGGAAGGCTACACCTTC. It translates to CASRPGQGREGYTF.

This clone came up once. The rearrangement links TRBV11-2 to TRBJ2-1; the match to TRBD2 covers 9 bases. With 3 bases clipped from V and 3 bases from J, the junction kept 6 bases outside the gene matches. The germline gives CDR1 SGHAT, CDR2 FQNNGV. The CDR3 is 16 residues long. The CDR3 DNA is TGTGCCAGCAGCTTGATACGAGCGGGGGGCTACAATGAGCAGTTCTTC. This gives the protein CASSLIRAGGYNEQFF.

CDR3 sequence: CASSHGQSLGYTF. The CDR3 DNA sequence: TGTGCCAGCAGTCACGGACAGTCCCTAGGCTACACCTTC. The chain recombines TRBV12-3 or TRBV12-4 with TRBJ1-2; possibly TRBD1 for D (6 bases). V gave up 5 bases and J gave up 8 bases, with 15 bases separating them. The CDR3 spans 13 residues.

This clone appeared once. The chain joins TRBV2 to TRBJ2-2; 8 bases are a match to TRBD1. From germline, CDR1 is SNHLY and CDR2 FYNNEI. J was trimmed by 0 bases and V by 8 bases; bases with no gene match: 2. The CDR3 is 14 amino acids. CDR3 amino acids: CASVQGANTGELFF. In DNA, the CDR3 is TGTGCCAGCGTACAGGGGGCGAACACCGGGGAGCTGTTTTTT.

The chain carries TRBV12-3 or TRBV12-4 and TRBJ1-4; D uncertain. V was shortened by 1 base and J by 10 bases, with 10 bases between the two germline ends. The CDR3 runs 13 residues. In nucleotides, the CDR3 is TGTGCCAGCAGTTTAGAGGAGGGCAGAAAACTGTTTTTT. Encoded protein: CASSLEEGRKLFF.

J is TRBJ1-2 and V is TRBV7-2, with 7 bases lining up with TRBD1. V lost 2 bases to trimming and J lost 7 bases; unmatched junction nucleotides: 4. Germline V gene data show CDR1 as SGHTA and CDR2 as FQGNSA. This CDR3 has 13 residues. The CDR3, as DNA: TGTGCCAGCAGCTTACGACAGGGAGGTGGCTACACCTTC. This codes for CASSLRQGGGYTF.

The rearrangement uses TRBV5-4 and TRBJ2-6, with D possibly TRBD2 on 6 matching bases. CDR1 is SGHNT and CDR2 is YYREEE in the germline V gene (reference sequence). Trimming cost V 4 bases and J 4 bases, with 27 bases left between them. The CDR3 runs to 20 residues. CDR3 loop: CASSPSWGVLRLGGANVLTF. In nucleotides, the CDR3 is TGTGCCAGCAGCCCAAGCTGGGGGGTTCTCAGGCTTGGCGGGGCCAACGTCCTGACTTTC.

V and J are TRBV10-1 and TRBJ2-2, with 8 bases matching TRBD2. The V gene end was trimmed by 6 bases and the J gene end by 4 bases; junction bases not matched to a gene: 10. The CDR3 sequence is 16 residues long. Germline CDR1 reads WNHNN; CDR2 reads SYGVQD (reference sequence). The CDR3 DNA sequence: TGCGCCAGCAGCGATTTTAGCGGGGAATTCACCGGGGAGCTGTTTTTT. This translates into CASSDFSGEFTGELFF.

The V gene is TRBV5-6, the J gene TRBJ2-7; D gene uncertain. The V end was cut by 0 bases, the J end by 2 bases, with 6 bases between. Germline loops: CDR1 SGHDT, CDR2 YYEEEE. The CDR3 has 13 amino acids. The CDR3 region is CASSLELPYEQYF. The CDR3 region has the DNA TGTGCCAGCAGCTTGGAACTCCCCTACGAGCAGTACTTC.

The CDR3 protein is CASSLGLPATNEKLFF. The CDR3 DNA follows: TGTGCCAGCAGCTTAGGACTGCCCGCAACTAATGAAAAACTGTTTTTT. The chain links TRBV7-9 to TRBJ1-4; D unclear. The CDR3 runs 16 residues. The germline gives CDR1 SEHNR, CDR2 FQNEAQ (reference sequence). V dropped 1 base and J dropped 0 bases, with 9 bases sitting between them.

This clone was found once. The chain carries TRBV1 and TRBJ2-7; the listed D gene, TRBD2, was not tested against the DNA. TRBV1 counts as a pseudogene. This CDR3 region has 14 residues. The CDR3 DNA is TGCACCAGCAGCCGGCCGGAGACTAGGAACGAGCAGTACTTC. It specifies CTSSRPETRNEQYF.

The chain is built from TRBV19 and TRBJ2-4; 9 bases are a match to TRBD1. The CDR3 length is 16 residues. CDR1 and CDR2 from the germline V gene are LNHDA and SQIVND (reference sequence). V was pared by 3 bases and J by 8 bases, with 11 bases of the junction left unmatched. The CDR3 bases are TGTGCCAGTAGTATGGGGACAGGGTTTTTTAGGGACATTCAGTACTTC. Amino acids: CASSMGTGFFRDIQYF.

This clone turned up a few times. This chain joins TRBV11-2 and TRBJ1-6; 8 bases map to TRBD1. The J segment lost 9 bases and the V segment lost 0 bases, leaving 4 bases of the junction unmatched. From germline, CDR1 is SGHAT and CDR2 FQNNGV. The CDR3 contains 15 residues. CDR3 nucleotide sequence: TGTGCCAGCAGCTTAGACCGGACAGGGCCTTCACCCCTCCACTTT. As protein: CASSLDRTGPSPLHF.

The V gene is TRBV4-1, the J gene TRBJ2-5; 8 bases map to TRBD2. Unmatched junction bases numbered 6, after V lost 3 bases and J lost 6 bases. There are 14 residues in the CDR3. The V gene's germline CDR1 is MGHRA and CDR2 YSYEKL. In DNA, the CDR3 is TGCGCCAGCAGCCAGCCGGGACTAGTAAAGACCCAGTACTTC. The encoded protein is CASSQPGLVKTQYF.

The chain has TRBV4-2 and TRBJ2-5, with a weak D call TRBD2 (7 bases). This CDR3 spans 16 amino acids. V shed 3 bases and J shed 3 bases, with 17 bases lying between them. Per germline, CDR1 LGHNA and CDR2 YNFKEQ. In DNA, the CDR3 is TGTGCCAGCAGCCAGTACTGGGGGGGGGCCGAAGAGACCCAGTACTTC. Translation gives CASSQYWGGAEETQYF.

About this clone itself: At the DNA level, this CDR3 is encoded by other sequences in the same sample as well. The genes are TRBV28 and TRBJ2-7; TRBD1 is a possible D gene (6 bases). The CDR3 contains 11 residues. V lost 6 bases, J lost 6 bases, and 9 bases lay in between. Germline CDR1 is MDHEN and CDR2 is SYDVKM. The CDR3: CASSFRGEQYF. The DNA of the CDR3 is TGTGCCAGCAGCTTCAGGGGCGAGCAGTACTTC.

The rearrangement joins TRBV6-5 to TRBJ2-7, with 8 bases identical to TRBD2. The length of the CDR3 is 14 residues. Germline CDR1 reads MNHEY; CDR2 reads SVGAGI. Trimming took 7 bases from V and 6 from J; bases not matched to a gene: 11. The CDR3 region is CASTPAGGSLEQYF. Here the CDR3 DNA reads TGTGCCAGCACCCCCGCGGGGGGCTCCCTCGAGCAGTACTTC.

The chain is built from TRBV6-5 and TRBJ1-1; 7 bases map to TRBD1. Trimming took 5 bases from V and 0 from J; bases not matched to a gene: 6. From germline, CDR1 is MNHEY and CDR2 SVGAGI. The CDR3 is 15 amino acids. The CDR3 loop reads CASSLTTGLNTEAFF. The DNA for the CDR3 is TGTGCCAGCAGTCTAACGACAGGGCTGAACACTGAAGCTTTCTTT.